These 25 T cell receptor beta chains share one sample of origin, sequenced in a study of long-term antiretroviral therapy in people with HIV. immunoSEQ v3.0 was run at survey level. Profiled with immunoSEQ multiplex PCR; TCRdb holds only in-frame clones, not every one. This table holds 11,000 to 15,000 clones, 70% to 85% found once. The input for sequencing was unsorted PBMCs, taken 0.4 years after starting antiretroviral therapy. These receptors were taken from a man younger than 40 with HIV.

The rearrangement joins TRBV4-2 to TRBJ1-5, with D possibly TRBD1 on 5 matching bases. The CDR3 covers 15 residues. With 0 bases removed from V and 3 bases from J, the gap between germline ends came to 9 bases. Germline V gene sequence: CDR1 LGHNA, CDR2 YNFKEQ. The CDR3 nucleotides read TGTGCCAGCAGCCAAGATGGGGGGGACAATCAGCCCCAGCATTTT. Protein sequence: CASSQDGGDNQPQHF.

The CDR3 sequence: CASSLSRVSNAEAFF. CDR3 DNA sequence: TGTGCCAGCAGCTTAAGCCGGGTATCTAACGCTGAAGCTTTCTTT. The chain joins TRBV7-3 to TRBJ1-1, with unresolved D. The CDR3 has 15 residues. Germline CDR1 is SGHTA and CDR2 is FQGTGA. V lost 1 base and J lost 6, with 15 bases in between.

The chain recombines TRBV5-6 with TRBJ1-2; D gene ambiguous. Trimming took off 4 bases at V and 2 bases at J, with 9 bases between the two ends. Germline V gene lookup returns CDR1 SGHDT and CDR2 YYEEEE. The CDR3 extends over 13 amino acids. CDR3 bases: TGTGCCAGCAGCCCAGGCACCAACTATGGCTACACCTTC. Translated: CASSPGTNYGYTF.

The chain couples TRBV6-5 to TRBJ1-3, with a weak D call TRBD1 (5 bases). The V gene's germline CDR1 is MNHEY and CDR2 SVGAGI. CDR3 size: 14 residues. The V end was cut by 10 bases, the J end by 0 bases, with 13 bases between. In DNA form, the CDR3 reads TGTGCCACCCAAGGCGGGGCCTCTGGAAACACCATATATTTT. Protein sequence: CATQGGASGNTIYF.

The chain carries TRBV19 and TRBJ2-2; no definite D call. This CDR3 has 14 amino acids. Deletions cut 5 bases from V and 1 base from J, with 8 bases between. CDR1 LNHDA and CDR2 SQIVND come from the germline V gene (reference sequence). The CDR3 bases are TGTGCCAGTAGTTCCGTCAAGAACACCGGGGAGCTGTTTTTT. Translating it yields CASSSVKNTGELFF.

The chain combines TRBV6-5 with TRBJ2-7, with D perhaps being TRBD1 or TRBD2 (5 bases each). The CDR3 covers 15 residues. Germline CDR1 and CDR2: MNHEY and SVGAGI. V lost 0 bases and J 3 bases, leaving 12 bases between the germline ends. For the CDR3, the DNA is TGTGCCAGCAGTTACTCCCCCGAGGGGCTCTACGAGCAGTACTTC. Its translation is CASSYSPEGLYEQYF.

The J gene is TRBJ2-1, the V gene TRBV7-9; the D gene is possibly TRBD1 (5 bases). CDR1 and CDR2 from the germline V gene are SEHNR and FQNEAQ (reference sequence). V was pared by 8 bases and J by 12 bases, with 11 bases between. The CDR3 is made up of 10 amino acids. Written as DNA, the CDR3 is TGTGCCAGCTGGTTAGACAGGCAGTTCTTC. Encoded protein: CASWLDRQFF.

The chain is built from TRBV11-3 and TRBJ1-2; 7 nucleotides line up with TRBD1. Germline V lookup: CDR1 SGHNT, CDR2 YENEEA. The CDR3 runs 15 residues. V lost 5 bases and J lost 7; bases outside the gene matches: 13. Written as DNA, the CDR3 is TGTGCCAGCAGCCCTGCCCCGACAGGGCCCCCTGGCTACACCTTC. Translation gives CASSPAPTGPPGYTF.

This clone was recorded once. The chain combines TRBV10-3 with TRBJ1-1, with 8 positions matching TRBD1. This CDR3 is built from 14 residues. The J segment lost 4 bases and the V segment lost 6 bases, leaving 7 bases of the junction unmatched. The germline gives CDR1 ENHRY, CDR2 SYGVKD. This CDR3 reads CAIRTGERITEAFF. CDR3 bases: TGTGCCATCAGGACAGGGGAGCGGATCACTGAAGCTTTCTTT.

This clone showed up just once. This chain uses TRBV7-6 with TRBJ2-2; TRBD2 matches 7 bases. The CDR3 loop spans 17 amino acids. V lost 1 base, J lost 7 bases, and 12 bases stayed unmatched. Germline assignment: CDR1 SGHVS and CDR2 FNYEAQ. The CDR3 nucleotides are TGTGCCAGCAGCTTAGAGACAGCGGGGCCTAAACGCGGGGAGCTGTTTTTT. Translated, it gives CASSLETAGPKRGELFF.

The V and J genes are TRBV5-1 and TRBJ2-3; 8 nucleotides match TRBD2. Trimming took 0 bases from V and 4 from J; bases not matched to a gene: 19. In germline, CDR1 is SGHRS, CDR2 YFSETQ. The CDR3 is 20 residues long. CDR3 nucleotides: TGCGCCAGCAGCTTGGAGGGTCTCCCTACGGAGCGGGAGTGGGCAGATACGCAGTATTTT. Encoded protein: CASSLEGLPTEREWADTQYF.

The V gene is TRBV7-3, the J gene TRBJ2-3; TRBD2 is a possible D gene (6 bases). V was pared by 2 bases and J by 0 bases, with 12 bases between. This CDR3 is 16 amino acids long. CDR1 and CDR2 from the germline V gene are SGHTA and FQGTGA. The CDR3 DNA reads TGTGCCAGCAGCTTAGCGCCCCGGGGGAGCACAGATACGCAGTATTTT. Amino acid sequence: CASSLAPRGSTDTQYF.

The chain links TRBV7-2 to TRBJ2-2; TRBD2 aligns across 9 bases. CDR3 length: 18 amino acids. The V gene end was trimmed by 5 bases and the J gene end by 2 bases; junction bases not matched to a gene: 12. CDR1 is SGHTA and CDR2 is FQGNSA in the germline V gene. The CDR3, as DNA: TGTGCCAGCAGCACATGGGTTTCTAGCGGGAAAAACACCGGGGAGCTGTTTTTT. Encoded protein: CASSTWVSSGKNTGELFF.

V and J are TRBV7-2 and TRBJ1-1, with D possibly matching TRBD1 (6 bases). CDR1 SGHTA and CDR2 FQGNSA come from the germline V gene. V was cut by 5 bases and J by 3 bases, with 13 bases left in between. The CDR3 extends over 14 amino acids. The CDR3, as DNA: TGTGCCAGCAGCCAGTCGGGGGGCGACACTGAAGCTTTCTTT. Its translation is CASSQSGGDTEAFF.

The chain uses TRBV30 and TRBJ1-2; 7 nucleotides agree with TRBD1. V was pared by 2 bases and J by 6 bases, with 6 bases of the junction left unmatched. CDR3 length: 13 residues. Germline loops: CDR1 GTSNPN, CDR2 SVGIG (reference sequence). The CDR3 loop reads CAWSTTGDNGYTF. The CDR3 coding sequence is TGTGCCTGGAGTACAACAGGGGATAATGGCTACACCTTC.

The chain joins TRBV2 to TRBJ2-7; D is possibly TRBD1 or TRBD2 (5 bases each). The CDR3 is 14 residues long. Trimming took off 8 bases at V and 1 base at J, with 15 bases between the two ends. Per the germline V gene, CDR1 is SNHLY and CDR2 is FYNNEI. CDR3 region: CASGRDGLSYEQYF. CDR3 coding DNA: TGTGCCAGCGGCCGGGACGGTCTATCCTACGAGCAGTACTTC.

This clone was seen only once. V gene TRBV19 combines with J gene TRBJ2-7, with 12 positions matching TRBD1. Germline V CDR1 and CDR2: LNHDA, SQIVND (reference sequence). This CDR3 contains 16 residues. J gave up 1 base and V 3 bases, and 4 bases lay outside the gene matches. CDR3 DNA: TGTGCCAGTAGTATTGGGGGACAGGGGGCATCCTACGAGCAGTACTTC. Its translation is CASSIGGQGASYEQYF.

V and J are TRBV10-3 and TRBJ2-5, with TRBD2 matching over 11 bases. Per the germline V gene, CDR1 is ENHRY and CDR2 is SYGVKD. V lost 6 bases and J lost 5; bases outside the gene matches: 8. This CDR3 is built from 15 residues. The CDR3 region is CAIRASGGPGETQYF. In DNA form, the CDR3 reads TGTGCCATCAGGGCTAGCGGGGGGCCCGGGGAGACCCAGTACTTC.

This chain joins TRBV5-1 and TRBJ2-5; 13 nucleotides line up with TRBD2. Germline CDR1 is SGHRS and CDR2 is YFSETQ. V lost 0 bases and J lost 3; bases outside the gene matches: 8. The CDR3 is 18 amino acids. CDR3 DNA: TGCGCCAGCAGCTTGGGACTAGCGGGGGGCCCAGAAAAAGAGACCCAGTACTTC. Amino acids: CASSLGLAGGPEKETQYF.

The chain employs TRBV11-2 and TRBJ2-7; perhaps TRBD2 as D (6 bases). This CDR3 contains 15 residues. Germline V gives CDR1 SGHAT, CDR2 FQNNGV. V gave up 2 bases and J gave up 2 bases, with 13 bases separating them. CDR3 residues: CASSLLRGATYEQYF. The CDR3 DNA reads as TGTGCCAGCAGCTTATTGCGGGGCGCTACCTACGAGCAGTACTTC.

V usage is TRBV11-2 and J usage is TRBJ2-5; D possibly matches TRBD1 or TRBD2 (6 bases each). The CDR3 loop spans 15 amino acids. Germline lookup yields CDR1 SGHAT and CDR2 FQNNGV. Trimming removed 5 bases from V and 5 bases from J, with 18 bases in between. In nucleotides, the CDR3 is TGTGCCAGCAGCCCAGGACTGGGGGCGGGGGAGACCCAGTACTTC. Translating gives CASSPGLGAGETQYF.

DNA for the CDR3: TGTGCCAGCAGCCAAGATTTCAGCGGGGGTGGATATACGCAGTATTTT. It translates to CASSQDFSGGGYTQYF. This chain links TRBV4-2 with TRBJ2-3; 8 bases agree with TRBD2. This CDR3 spans 16 amino acids. From germline, CDR1 is LGHNA and CDR2 YNFKEQ. With V trimmed by 0 bases and J by 7 bases, 9 bases remained unmatched.

The chain links TRBV14 to TRBJ2-7, with D tentatively TRBD1 (8 bases). The CDR3 spans 15 residues. The V end lost 1 base, the J end lost 4 bases, and 14 bases lay between the germline ends. The germline CDR1 and CDR2 sequences are SGHDN and FVKESK. The CDR3 protein is CASSQGTGRGYEQYF. The CDR3, as DNA: TGTGCCAGCAGCCAAGGGACAGGGAGGGGGTACGAGCAGTACTTC.

This chain joins TRBV11-3 and TRBJ2-1, with 7 bases fitting TRBD2. Germline trimming cut 3 bases from V and 4 bases from J; bases unmatched to any gene: 9. CDR3 length: 16 amino acids. Germline assignment: CDR1 SGHNT and CDR2 YENEEA. The CDR3 region is CASSFKTSAPYNEQFF. CDR3 coding DNA: TGTGCCAGCAGCTTCAAAACTAGCGCCCCATACAATGAGCAGTTCTTC.

This clone has only one observation. This chain uses TRBV7-2 with TRBJ2-2; no clear D. The V and J ends lost 7 bases and 6 bases respectively, with 15 bases between them. The CDR3 spans 14 residues. Germline CDR1 and CDR2: SGHTA and FQGNSA. CDR3 protein: CASKWTLGSGELFF. The CDR3 DNA follows: TGTGCCAGCAAATGGACGTTGGGGTCCGGGGAGCTGTTTTTT.